Detailed here is one T cell receptor beta chain. Its antigen remains unidentified. CD45RO-negative CD8 cells positively selected for CCR7 made up the naive population, which excluded terminally differentiated effector memory CD45RA+ cells. The method was immunoSEQ multiplex PCR; TCRdb's version includes in-frame clones alone and lacks a portion of them. Of approximately 2,000,000 clones in the sample, just under 95% were seen once. The data were taken from a study of shared clonotypes between healthy human individuals. Findings and caveats of the study: Investigators expected sequencing depth to affect clonotype sharing among donors.

V gave up 2 bases and J gave up 7 bases, with 15 bases separating them. Germline values: CDR1 SGHAT, CDR2 FQNNGV. CDR3 length: 14 residues. The genes are TRBV11-2 and TRBJ2-7; D is ambiguous. The receptor comes from a man younger than 35 in good health. Some clones in this sample may be carry-over from other donors' samples. The sample was naive CD8+ T cells from PBMCs. CDR3 sequence reads: CASSLFAIGGEQYF. The CDR3 DNA is TGTGCCAGCAGCTTATTCGCTATTGGCGGTGAGCAGTACTTC.